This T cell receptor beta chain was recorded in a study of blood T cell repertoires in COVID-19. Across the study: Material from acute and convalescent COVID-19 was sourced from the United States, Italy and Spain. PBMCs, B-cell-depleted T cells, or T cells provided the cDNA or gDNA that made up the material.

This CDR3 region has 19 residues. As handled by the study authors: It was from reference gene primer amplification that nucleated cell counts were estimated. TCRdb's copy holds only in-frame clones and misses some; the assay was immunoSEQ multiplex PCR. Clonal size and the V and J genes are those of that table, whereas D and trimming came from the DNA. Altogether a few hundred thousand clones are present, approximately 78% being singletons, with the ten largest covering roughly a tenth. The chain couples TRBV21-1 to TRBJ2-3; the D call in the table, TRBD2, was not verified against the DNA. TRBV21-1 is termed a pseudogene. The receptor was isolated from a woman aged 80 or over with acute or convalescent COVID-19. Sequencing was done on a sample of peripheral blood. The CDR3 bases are TGTGCCAGCAGCAAAGCGCCGGCTAGCGGGGGCCCGTGCACAGATACGCAGTATTTT. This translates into CASSKAPASGGPCTDTQYF.